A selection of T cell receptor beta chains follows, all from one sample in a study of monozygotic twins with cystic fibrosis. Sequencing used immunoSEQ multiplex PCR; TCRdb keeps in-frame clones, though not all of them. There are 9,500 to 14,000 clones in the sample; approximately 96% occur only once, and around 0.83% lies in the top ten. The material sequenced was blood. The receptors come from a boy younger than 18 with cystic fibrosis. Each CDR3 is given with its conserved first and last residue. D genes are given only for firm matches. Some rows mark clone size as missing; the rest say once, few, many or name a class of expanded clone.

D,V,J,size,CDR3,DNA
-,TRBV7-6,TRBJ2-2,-,CASSRTPTNGELFF,TGTGCCAGCAGCCGGACCCCAACCAACGGGGAGCTGTTTTTT
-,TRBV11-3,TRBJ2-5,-,CASSLGGGEETQYF,TGTGCCAGCAGCTTAGGTGGAGGGGAGGAGACCCAGTACTTC
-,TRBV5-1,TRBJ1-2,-,CASSLEGSHHTGVGYTF,TGCGCCAGCAGCTTAGAGGGAAGTCATCATACGGGAGTTGGCTACACCTTC
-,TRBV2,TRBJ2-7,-,CASKGPEQYF,TGTGCCAGCAAAGGGCCCGAGCAGTACTTC
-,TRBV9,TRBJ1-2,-,CASSVNDGYGYTF,TGTGCCAGCAGCGTAAATGACGGCTATGGCTACACCTTC
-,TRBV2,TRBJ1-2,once,CASSDNRDAYGYTF,TGTGCCAGCAGTGATAACAGGGACGCCTATGGCTACACCTTC
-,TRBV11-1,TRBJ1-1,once,CASSARRGRQNTEAFF,TGTGCCAGCAGCGCTCGGAGGGGGAGGCAGAACACTGAAGCTTTCTTT
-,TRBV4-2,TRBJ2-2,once,CASSQSPTAPNTGELFF,TGTGCCAGCAGCCAGAGCCCGACAGCACCGAACACCGGGGAGCTGTTTTTT
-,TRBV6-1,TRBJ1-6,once,CASTAGSYNSPLHF,TGTGCCAGCACCGCCGGCTCCTATAATTCACCCCTCCACTTT
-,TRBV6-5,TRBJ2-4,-,CASSSEQALAKNIQYF,TGTGCCAGCAGTTCGGAACAGGCGCTAGCCAAAAACATTCAGTACTTC
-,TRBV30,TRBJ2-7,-,CAWSRGSEQYF,TGTGCCTGGAGTCGGGGAAGCGAGCAGTACTTC
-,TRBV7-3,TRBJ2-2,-,CASSVDSNLGELFF,TGTGCCAGCAGCGTCGACAGCAATCTCGGGGAGCTGTTTTTT
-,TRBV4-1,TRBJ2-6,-,CASSQDPAAGANVLTF,TGCGCCAGCAGCCAGGATCCGGCGGCCGGGGCCAACGTCCTGACTTTC
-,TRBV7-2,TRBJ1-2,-,CASSLVAANYGYTF,TGTGCCAGCAGCTTAGTGGCAGCCAACTATGGCTACACCTTC
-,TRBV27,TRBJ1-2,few,CASSTTDLYGYTF,TGTGCCAGCAGTACGACAGACCTTTATGGCTACACCTTC
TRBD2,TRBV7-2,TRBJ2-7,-,CASSTGREQYF,TGTGCCAGCAGTACCGGGAGGGAGCAGTACTTC
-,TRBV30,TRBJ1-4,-,CAWRGEVGDNEKLFF,TGTGCCTGGAGGGGAGAGGTGGGAGATAATGAAAAACTGTTTTTT
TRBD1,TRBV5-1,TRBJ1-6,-,CASSIQGDSYNSPLHF,TGCGCCAGCAGCATACAGGGGGACTCCTATAATTCACCCCTCCACTTT
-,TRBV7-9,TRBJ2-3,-,CASSSGINTDTQYF,TGTGCCAGCAGCTCAGGAATCAACACAGATACGCAGTATTTT
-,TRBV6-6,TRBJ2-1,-,CASSLMNEQFF,TGTGCCAGCAGTTTAATGAATGAGCAGTTCTTC
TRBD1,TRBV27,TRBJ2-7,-,CASSFLPGTGAYEQYF,TGTGCCAGCAGTTTCCTCCCCGGGACAGGGGCCTACGAGCAGTACTTC
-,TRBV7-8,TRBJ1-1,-,CASSVTTGNTEAFF,TGTGCCAGCAGCGTTACGACGGGGAACACTGAAGCTTTCTTT
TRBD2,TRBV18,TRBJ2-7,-,CASSPTGTSGSYEQYF,TGTGCCAGCTCACCAACCGGGACTAGCGGGTCCTACGAGCAGTACTTC
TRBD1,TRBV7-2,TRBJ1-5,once,CASSSGTGVQPQHF,TGTGCCAGCAGCTCCGGGACAGGGGTCCAGCCCCAGCATTTT
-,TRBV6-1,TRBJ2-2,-,CASSTGEQLTGELFF,TGTGCCAGCAGTACCGGAGAACAGCTCACCGGGGAGCTGTTTTTT
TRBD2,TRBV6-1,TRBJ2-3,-,CASSPGLAYTDTQYF,TGTGCCAGCAGCCCGGGACTAGCTTACACAGATACGCAGTATTTT
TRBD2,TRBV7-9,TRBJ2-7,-,CASSPSGGQTSYEQYF,TGTGCCAGCAGTCCTAGCGGGGGGCAAACTTCCTACGAGCAGTACTTC
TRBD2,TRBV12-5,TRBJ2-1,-,CASGFFTSGIPSSYNEQFF,TGTGCTAGTGGTTTTTTTACTAGCGGGATCCCTAGCTCCTACAATGAGCAGTTCTTC
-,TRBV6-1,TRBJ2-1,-,CASSADRIFDNEQFF,TGTGCCAGCAGTGCAGACAGGATCTTCGACAATGAGCAGTTCTTC
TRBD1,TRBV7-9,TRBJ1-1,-,CASSPGDRGLTEAFF,TGTGCCAGCAGCCCTGGGGATAGGGGGCTCACTGAAGCTTTCTTT
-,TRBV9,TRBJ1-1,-,CASSVGVGTTEAFF,TGTGCCAGCAGCGTAGGGGTGGGGACCACTGAAGCTTTCTTT
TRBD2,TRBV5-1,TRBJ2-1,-,CASSLEASGNYNEQFF,TGCGCCAGCAGCTTGGAGGCTAGCGGGAACTACAATGAGCAGTTCTTC
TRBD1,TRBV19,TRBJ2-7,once,CASSLPPGQGSYEQYF,TGTGCCAGTAGTCTCCCCCCGGGACAGGGAAGTTACGAGCAGTACTTC
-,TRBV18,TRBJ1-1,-,CASSQNDGTENTEAFF,TGTGCCAGCTCACAGAACGACGGGACGGAGAACACTGAAGCTTTCTTT
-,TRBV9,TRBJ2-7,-,CASSVRETPLEQYF,TGTGCCAGCAGCGTCCGGGAGACACCCCTCGAGCAGTACTTC
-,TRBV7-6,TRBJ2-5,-,CASSFDGGDALYQETQYF,TGTGCCAGCAGCTTTGACGGGGGCGATGCCCTGTACCAAGAGACCCAGTACTTC
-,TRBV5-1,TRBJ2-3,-,CASSPTSTDTQYF,TGCGCCAGCAGCCCCACTAGCACAGATACGCAGTATTTT
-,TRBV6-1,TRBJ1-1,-,CASSELGTEAFF,TGTGCCAGCAGTGAATTGGGCACTGAAGCTTTCTTT
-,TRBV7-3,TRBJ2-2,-,CASSLGAGELFF,TGTGCCAGCAGCTTAGGAGCCGGGGAGCTGTTTTTT
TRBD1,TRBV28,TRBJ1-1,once,CASSGRGQPNTEAFF,TGTGCCAGCAGTGGTAGGGGACAGCCGAACACTGAAGCTTTCTTT
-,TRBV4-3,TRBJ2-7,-,CASSRSGEQYF,TGCGCCAGCAGCCGATCCGGCGAGCAGTACTTC